This T cell receptor (beta chain) emerged from a study of Graves' ophthalmopathy and Graves' hyperthyroidism. At least ten counts were recorded for this clonotype. Amplified TCR beta CDR3 regions were obtained using RNA transcripts as template. HTBI primers were employed in first-round RT-PCR, then a second-round multiplex PCR followed. Via MiXCR, TCRdb re-called the multiplex PCR reads, giving one row per CDR3 protein. The table lists about 400,000 distinct CDR3 sequences, around 20% of them singletons. PBMCs were obtained from 8.5 to 10 ml of fresh peripheral blood. CDR3 length: 16 amino acids. Germline V gene lookup returns CDR1 MNHEY and CDR2 SMNVEV (reference sequence). The germline V and J ends were trimmed by 3 bases and 9 bases, with 24 bases remaining between them.

This clonotype originated in a woman younger than 30 with Graves' ophthalmopathy. Sequenced material: peripheral blood. V gene TRBV27 combines with J gene TRBJ2-7, with D perhaps given as TRBD1 or TRBD2 (5 bases each). The CDR3 nucleotides are TGTGCCAGCAGTTTTTGGAAGGGGATGGGAGTAGGAGTGCAGTACTTC. Its translation: CASSFWKGMGVGVQYF.